The 8 T cell receptor beta chains below come from one sample, sequenced in a study of T-cell reconstitution after alpha-beta-depleted transplantation in children. Molecular barcoding with unique molecular identifiers was used for the TCRbeta library. TCRdb used MiXCR to reprocess the PCR reads, holding one entry per CDR3 protein. This table has roughly 23,000 distinct CDR3 sequences, under 13% appearing once. The source was PBMCs from the stem cell graft donor, collected from the stem cell graft. Receptors were obtained from a human donor who donated a stem cell graft to a child with chronic granulomatous disease.

In its sample, this clonotype was seen many times. This CDR3 is CSVDPPNTEAFF. Written as DNA, the CDR3 is TGCAGCGTTGATCCCCCGAACACTGAAGCTTTCTTT. The J gene is TRBJ1-1, the V gene TRBV29-1; D is undetermined. Trimming removed 3 bases from V and 1 base from J, with 6 bases in between. This CDR3 region has 12 residues. Germline V gives CDR1 SQVTM, CDR2 ANQGSEA.

This clonotype is termed medium-sized. The chain carries TRBV9 and TRBJ1-6; 7 nucleotides agree with TRBD1. With V trimmed by 3 bases and J by 2 bases, 8 bases remained unmatched. Germline V gene sequence: CDR1 SGDLS, CDR2 YYNGEE. The CDR3 runs 17 residues. The CDR3 protein is CASSGLDRAAYNSPLHF. In DNA form, the CDR3 reads TGTGCCAGCAGCGGCCTCGACAGGGCCGCCTATAATTCACCCCTCCACTTT.

The table lists this clonotype with many counts. V usage is TRBV29-1 and J usage is TRBJ1-2; D not resolved. Trimming stripped 5 bases from V and 3 bases from J, with 19 bases between. Looked up from germline, CDR1 is SQVTM and CDR2 is ANQGSEA. CDR3 length: 15 amino acids. The CDR3 loop is CSVFGRTSEDYGYTF. CDR3 bases: TGCAGCGTTTTCGGCAGGACGAGTGAGGACTATGGCTACACCTTC.

This clonotype is deemed medium-sized (0.01 to 0.1%). CDR3 bases: TGTGCCTCTTCGGGGCAGGACAGCTCCTACGAGCAGTACTTC. Residues: CASSGQDSSYEQYF. The J gene is TRBJ2-7, the V gene TRBV27; D possibly corresponds to TRBD1 (6 bases). The CDR3 is made up of 14 amino acids. Trimming took off 11 bases at V and 0 bases at J, with 17 bases between the two ends. Per the germline V gene, CDR1 is MNHEY and CDR2 is SMNVEV (reference sequence).

The chain carries TRBV12-3 or TRBV12-4 and TRBJ2-7; possibly TRBD2 for D (6 bases). This CDR3 region has 14 residues. Trimming pared 5 bases from V and 2 bases from J, leaving 13 bases between. The CDR3: CASSPETRPYEQYF. CDR3 DNA: TGTGCCAGCAGTCCTGAGACTAGGCCCTACGAGCAGTACTTC.

Worth noting for this clonotype: Possible read error: a much larger clone is one base away. J is TRBJ2-6 and V is TRBV27, with a tentative D call TRBD1 (5 bases). Looked up from germline, CDR1 is MNHEY and CDR2 is SMNVEV (reference sequence). The CDR3 runs 13 residues. The CDR3 DNA is TGTGCCAGCAGTAACTCTGGGGCCAACGGCCTGACTTTC. Protein: CASSNSGANGLTF.

This clonotype was seen repeatedly, ten times or more. V gene TRBV10-3 combines with J gene TRBJ1-3; D is unclear. The germline V and J ends were trimmed by 0 bases and 0 bases, with 6 bases remaining between them. The CDR3 covers 15 residues. The V gene's germline CDR1 is ENHRY and CDR2 SYGVKD. CDR3: CAISESGNSGNTIYF. In DNA, the CDR3 is TGTGCCATCAGTGAGTCAGGCAACTCTGGAAACACCATATATTTT.

This chain uses TRBV10-3 with TRBJ1-6; D is possibly TRBD1 (6 bases). Germline V gives CDR1 ENHRY, CDR2 SYGVKD. Between the trimmed V and J ends, which lost 3 bases and 8 bases, there was a span of 20 bases. This CDR3 contains 17 residues. Here the CDR3 DNA reads TGTGCCATCAGTGACGGAAGACAGGCCTCTTGGGATTCACCCCTCCACTTT. The encoded protein is CAISDGRQASWDSPLHF.